The subject of this entry is one T cell receptor (beta chain). The sample comes from a study of blood T cell repertoires in COVID-19. Seattle researchers signed up patients amid active infection and tracked them longitudinally. Using immunoSEQ multiplex PCR, the repertoire was profiled, and TCRdb retains in-frame clones only, with some absent. The data contain about 180,000 clones, about 81% of them seen just once; the ten biggest clones take up about 10%. This CDR3 is 14 amino acids long. Trimming removed 4 bases at V and 4 bases at J, with 11 bases between. Germline V gives CDR1 SGHTA, CDR2 FQGTGA. The rearrangement links TRBV7-3 to TRBJ2-1; perhaps TRBD2 as D (6 bases). The specimen was peripheral blood. The sequence came from a woman over 75 with COVID-19, enrolled during active disease. The CDR3 DNA follows: TGTGCCAGCAGCTCGTCCGGGACTTACAATGAGCAGTTCTTC. As protein: CASSSSGTYNEQFF.